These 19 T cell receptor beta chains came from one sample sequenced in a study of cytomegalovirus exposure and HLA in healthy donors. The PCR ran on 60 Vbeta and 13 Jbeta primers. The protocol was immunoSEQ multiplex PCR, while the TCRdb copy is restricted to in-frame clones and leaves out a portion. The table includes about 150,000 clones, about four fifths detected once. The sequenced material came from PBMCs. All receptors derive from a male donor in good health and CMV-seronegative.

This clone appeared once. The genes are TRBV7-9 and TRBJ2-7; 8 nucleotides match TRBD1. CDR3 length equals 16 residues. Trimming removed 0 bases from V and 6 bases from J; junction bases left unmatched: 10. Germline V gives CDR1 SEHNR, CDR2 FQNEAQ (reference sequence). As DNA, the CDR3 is TGTGCCAGCAGCTTAGCAGGAGGACAGGGAACGGGCGAGCAGTACTTC. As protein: CASSLAGGQGTGEQYF.

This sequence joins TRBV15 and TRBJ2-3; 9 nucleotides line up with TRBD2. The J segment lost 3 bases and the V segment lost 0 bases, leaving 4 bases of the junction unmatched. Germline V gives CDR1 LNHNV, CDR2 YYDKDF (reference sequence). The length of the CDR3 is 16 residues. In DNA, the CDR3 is TGTGCCACCAGCAGAGAGGCTAGCGGGACGACAGATACGCAGTATTTT. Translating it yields CATSREASGTTDTQYF.

CDR3 in amino acids: CASVRYGTGSEAFF. The CDR3 nucleotides read TGTGCCAGCGTAAGATACGGGACAGGATCAGAAGCTTTCTTT. The V and J genes are TRBV6-5 and TRBJ1-1, with 8 nucleotides matching TRBD1. Trimming removed 8 bases from V and 8 bases from J; junction bases left unmatched: 13. Germline V gene data show CDR1 as MNHEY and CDR2 as SVGAGI. The CDR3 is 14 amino acids.

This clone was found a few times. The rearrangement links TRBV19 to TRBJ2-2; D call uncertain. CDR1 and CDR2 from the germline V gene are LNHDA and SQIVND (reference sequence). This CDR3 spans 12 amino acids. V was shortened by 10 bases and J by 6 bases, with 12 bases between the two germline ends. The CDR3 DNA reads TGTGCCACCCCTGATCAGGCCGGGGAGCTGTTTTTT. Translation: CATPDQAGELFF.

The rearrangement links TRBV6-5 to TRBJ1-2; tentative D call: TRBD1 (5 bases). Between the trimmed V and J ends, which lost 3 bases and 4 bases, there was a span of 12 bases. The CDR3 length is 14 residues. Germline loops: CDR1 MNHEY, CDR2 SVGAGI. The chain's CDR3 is CASSYMRDGYGYTF. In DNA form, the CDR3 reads TGTGCCAGCAGTTATATGCGGGACGGCTATGGCTACACCTTC.

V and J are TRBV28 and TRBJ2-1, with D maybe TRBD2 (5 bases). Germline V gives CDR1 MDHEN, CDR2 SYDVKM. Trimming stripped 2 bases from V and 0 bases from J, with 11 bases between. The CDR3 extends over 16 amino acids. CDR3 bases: TGTGCCAGCAGTTTACGTGCGGGCGGCTCCTACAATGAGCAGTTCTTC. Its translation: CASSLRAGGSYNEQFF.

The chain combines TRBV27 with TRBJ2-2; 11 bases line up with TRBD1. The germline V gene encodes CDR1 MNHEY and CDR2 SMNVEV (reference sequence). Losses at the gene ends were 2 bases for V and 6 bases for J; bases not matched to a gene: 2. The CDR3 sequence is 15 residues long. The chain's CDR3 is CASSLGQGAPGELFF. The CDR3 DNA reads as TGTGCCAGCAGTTTAGGACAGGGGGCACCCGGGGAGCTGTTTTTT.

In DNA form, the CDR3 reads TGTGCCAGCAGCGTCCCCCCGGGCTACAATGAGCAGTTCTTC. It specifies CASSVPPGYNEQFF. The V gene is TRBV28, the J gene TRBJ2-1; D remains ambiguous. V was shortened by 6 bases and J by 3 bases, with 12 bases between the two germline ends. Germline lookup yields CDR1 MDHEN and CDR2 SYDVKM. The CDR3 consists of 14 residues.

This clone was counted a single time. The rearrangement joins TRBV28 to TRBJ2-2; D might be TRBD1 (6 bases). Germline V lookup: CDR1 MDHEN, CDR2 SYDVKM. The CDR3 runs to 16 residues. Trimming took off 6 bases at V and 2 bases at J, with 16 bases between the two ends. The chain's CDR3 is CASRSDGQTNTGELFF. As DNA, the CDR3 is TGTGCCAGCAGATCGGACGGACAGACCAACACCGGGGAGCTGTTTTTT.

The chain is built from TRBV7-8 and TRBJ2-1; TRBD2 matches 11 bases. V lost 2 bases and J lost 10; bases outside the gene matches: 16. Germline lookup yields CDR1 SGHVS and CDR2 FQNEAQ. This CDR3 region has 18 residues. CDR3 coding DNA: TGTGCCAGCAGCTTACCTATTCGACTAGCGGGATTAAGAAAGGAGCAGTTCTTC. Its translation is CASSLPIRLAGLRKEQFF. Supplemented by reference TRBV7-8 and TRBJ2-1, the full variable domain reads GAGVSQSPRYKVAKRGQDVALRCDPISGHVSLFWYQQALGQGPEFLTYFQNEAQLDKSGLPSDRFFAERPEGSVSTLKIQRTQQEDSAVYLCASSLPIRLAGLRKEQFFGPGTRLTVL.

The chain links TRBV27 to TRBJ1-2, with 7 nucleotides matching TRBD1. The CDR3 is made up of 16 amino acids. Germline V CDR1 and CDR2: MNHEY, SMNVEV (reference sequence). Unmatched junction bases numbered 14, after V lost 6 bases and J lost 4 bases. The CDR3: CASSSNQQGRFYGYTF. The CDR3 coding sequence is TGTGCCAGCAGCTCTAACCAACAGGGGAGATTCTATGGCTACACCTTC.

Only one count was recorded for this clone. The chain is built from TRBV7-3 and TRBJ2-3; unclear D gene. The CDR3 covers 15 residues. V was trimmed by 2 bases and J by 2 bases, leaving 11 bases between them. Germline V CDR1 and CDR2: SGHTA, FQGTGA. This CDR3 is CASSLAISPTDTQYF. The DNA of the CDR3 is TGTGCCAGCAGCTTAGCGATTAGCCCCACAGATACGCAGTATTTT.

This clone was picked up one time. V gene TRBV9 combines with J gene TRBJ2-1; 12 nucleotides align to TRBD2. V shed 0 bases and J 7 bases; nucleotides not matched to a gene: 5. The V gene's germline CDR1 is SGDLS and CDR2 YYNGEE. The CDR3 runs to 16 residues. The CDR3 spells CASSVAVLAGGNEQFF. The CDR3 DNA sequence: TGTGCCAGCAGCGTAGCGGTTCTAGCGGGAGGGAATGAGCAGTTCTTC.

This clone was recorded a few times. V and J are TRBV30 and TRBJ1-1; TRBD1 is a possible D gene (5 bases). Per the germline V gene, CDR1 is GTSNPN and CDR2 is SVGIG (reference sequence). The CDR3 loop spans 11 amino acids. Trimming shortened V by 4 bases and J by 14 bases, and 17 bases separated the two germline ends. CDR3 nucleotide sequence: TGTGCCTGGACTCAAGGGGCCCCCCGATTCTTT. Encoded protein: CAWTQGAPRFF.

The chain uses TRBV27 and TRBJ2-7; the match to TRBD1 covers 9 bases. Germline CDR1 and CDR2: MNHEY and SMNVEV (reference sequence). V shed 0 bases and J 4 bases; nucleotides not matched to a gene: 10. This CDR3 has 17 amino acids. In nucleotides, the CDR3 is TGTGCCAGCAGTTTATCGAAGTCCGACAGGGGGAGTTACGAGCAGTACTTC. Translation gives CASSLSKSDRGSYEQYF.

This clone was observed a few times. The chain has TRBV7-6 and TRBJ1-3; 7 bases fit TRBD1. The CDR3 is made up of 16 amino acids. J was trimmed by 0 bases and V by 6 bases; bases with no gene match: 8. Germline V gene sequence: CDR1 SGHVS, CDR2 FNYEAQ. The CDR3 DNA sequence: TGTGCCAGCAGTCGAGAGGGGGACAGCTCTGGAAACACCATATATTTT. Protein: CASSREGDSSGNTIYF.

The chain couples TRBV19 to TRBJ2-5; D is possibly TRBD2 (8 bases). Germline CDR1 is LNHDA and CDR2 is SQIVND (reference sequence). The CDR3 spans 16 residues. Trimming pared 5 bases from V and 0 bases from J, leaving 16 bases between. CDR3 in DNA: TGTGCCAGTAGTCGGGGGGGAACAGGGGACCAAGAGACCCAGTACTTC. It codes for CASSRGGTGDQETQYF.

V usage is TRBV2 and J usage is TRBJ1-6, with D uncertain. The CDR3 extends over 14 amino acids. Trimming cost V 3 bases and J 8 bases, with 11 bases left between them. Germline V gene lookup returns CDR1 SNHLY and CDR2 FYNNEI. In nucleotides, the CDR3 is TGTGCCAGCAGTGACGGAGGGTGGGATTCACCCCTCCACTTT. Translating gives CASSDGGWDSPLHF.

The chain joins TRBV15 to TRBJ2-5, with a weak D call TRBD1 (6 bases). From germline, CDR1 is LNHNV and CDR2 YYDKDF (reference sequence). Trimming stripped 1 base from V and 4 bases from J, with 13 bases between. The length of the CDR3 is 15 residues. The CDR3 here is CATSRGLQGRETQYF. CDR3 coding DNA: TGTGCCACCAGCAGAGGGTTACAGGGTCGAGAGACCCAGTACTTC.